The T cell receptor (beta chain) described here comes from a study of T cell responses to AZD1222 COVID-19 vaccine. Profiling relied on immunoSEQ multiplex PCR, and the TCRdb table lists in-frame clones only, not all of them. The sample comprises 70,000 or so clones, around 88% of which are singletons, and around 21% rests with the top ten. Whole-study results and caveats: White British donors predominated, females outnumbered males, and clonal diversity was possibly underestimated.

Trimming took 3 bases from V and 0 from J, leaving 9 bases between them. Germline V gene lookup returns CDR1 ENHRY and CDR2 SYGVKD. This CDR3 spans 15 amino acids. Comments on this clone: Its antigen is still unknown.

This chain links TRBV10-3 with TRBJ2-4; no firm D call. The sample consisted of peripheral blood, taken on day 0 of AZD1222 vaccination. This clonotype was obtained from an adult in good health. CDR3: CAISDPTLAKNIQYF. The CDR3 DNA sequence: TGTGCCATCAGTGACCCAACCCTAGCCAAAAACATTCAGTACTTC.